This TCR beta chain was identified in a study of T cells in Graves' hyperthyroidism and ophthalmopathy. Germline V gene sequence: CDR1 DFQATT, CDR2 SNEGSKA (reference sequence). This CDR3 comprises 15 residues. The V and J ends lost 0 bases and 1 base respectively, with 12 bases between them. Diagnoses rested on clinical symptoms, serum thyroxine and TRAb, thyroid ultrasound and orbital computed tomography. What was amplified from RNA transcripts were TCR beta CDR3 regions. An initial round of RT-PCR targeting the TCR CDR3 relied on the HTBI primer set. From the multiplex PCR reads, TCRdb called clonotypes with MiXCR, one entry per CDR3 protein. In the table there are a few hundred thousand distinct CDR3 sequences, about 13% of which are singletons.

The V call is TRBV20-1, the J call TRBJ2-5, with TRBD2 as a possible D gene (7 bases). The sample taken for sequencing was blood. The receptor's source is a woman aged 18-35 years with Graves' hyperthyroidism. Written as DNA, the CDR3 is TGCAGTGCTAGAGATGTGGGGGGGCCCCAAGAGACCCAGTACTTC. Amino acid sequence: CSARDVGGPQETQYF.